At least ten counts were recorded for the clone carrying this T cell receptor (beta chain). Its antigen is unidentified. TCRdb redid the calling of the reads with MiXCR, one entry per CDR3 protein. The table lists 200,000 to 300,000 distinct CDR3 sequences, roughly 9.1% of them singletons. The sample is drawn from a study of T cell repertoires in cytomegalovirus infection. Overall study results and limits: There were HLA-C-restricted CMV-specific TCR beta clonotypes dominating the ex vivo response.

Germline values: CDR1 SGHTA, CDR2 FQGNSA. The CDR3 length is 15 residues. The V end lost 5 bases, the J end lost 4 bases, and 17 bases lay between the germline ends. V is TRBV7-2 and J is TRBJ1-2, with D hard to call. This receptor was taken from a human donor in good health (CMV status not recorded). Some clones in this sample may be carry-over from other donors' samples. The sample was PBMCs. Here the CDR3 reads CASSVGLSNIYGYTF. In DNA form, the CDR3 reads TGTGCCAGCAGCGTCGGACTCTCGAACATCTATGGCTACACCTTC.